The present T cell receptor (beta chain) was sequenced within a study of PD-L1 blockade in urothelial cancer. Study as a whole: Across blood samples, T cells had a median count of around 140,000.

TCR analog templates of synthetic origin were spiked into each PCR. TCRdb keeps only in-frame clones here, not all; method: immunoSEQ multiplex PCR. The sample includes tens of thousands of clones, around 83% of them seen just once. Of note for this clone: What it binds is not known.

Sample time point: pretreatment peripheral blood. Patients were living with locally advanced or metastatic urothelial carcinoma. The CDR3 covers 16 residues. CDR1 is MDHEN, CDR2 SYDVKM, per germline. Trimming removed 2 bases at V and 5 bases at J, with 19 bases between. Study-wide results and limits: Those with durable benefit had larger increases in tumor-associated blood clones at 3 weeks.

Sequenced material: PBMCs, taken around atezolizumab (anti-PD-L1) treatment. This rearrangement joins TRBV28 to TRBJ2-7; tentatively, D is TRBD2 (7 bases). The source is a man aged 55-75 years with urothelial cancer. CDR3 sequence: CASSLGFGGRKHEQYF. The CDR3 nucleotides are TGTGCCAGCAGTTTAGGGTTCGGGGGGCGCAAGCACGAGCAGTACTTC.